The 18 T cell receptor beta chains below were found in one sample sequenced in a study of response to subunit inactivated influenza vaccine. TCRdb re-called the RT-PCR reads through MiXCR, storing one row per CDR3 protein. The sample shows about 780,000 distinct CDR3 sequences, 18% of them seen only once. Sequenced here: PBMCs from blood, sampled around 5 days after vaccination. The receptors stem from a man aged 50-59 years who received an inactivated influenza vaccine.

The sample holds a few counts of this clonotype. V usage is TRBV20-1 and J usage is TRBJ1-1, with TRBD1 matching 9 bases. In germline, CDR1 is DFQATT, CDR2 SNEGSKA (reference sequence). The CDR3 has 12 residues. V lost 6 bases to trimming and J lost 6 bases; unmatched junction nucleotides: 5. CDR3 coding DNA: TGCAGTGCGGGACAGGGAACGGCTGAAGCTTTCTTT. Protein product: CSAGQGTAEAFF.

In this sample, this clonotype turned up once. V is TRBV6-4 and J is TRBJ2-1, with 7 bases matching TRBD2. There are 16 residues in the CDR3. The V and J ends lost 0 bases and 4 bases, in that order; junction bases with no gene match: 6. The germline V gene has CDR1 MRHNA and CDR2 SNTAGT. CDR3 sequence: CASSDSVASGYNEQFF. The CDR3 DNA follows: TGTGCCAGCAGTGACTCGGTGGCTAGCGGTTACAATGAGCAGTTCTTC.

A few counts support this clonotype. The V call is TRBV28, the J call TRBJ1-2; unclear D gene. V was cut by 3 bases and J by 0 bases, with 8 bases left in between. There are 14 residues in the CDR3. Germline loops: CDR1 MDHEN, CDR2 SYDVKM. CDR3: CASSFGISNYGYTF. In nucleotides, the CDR3 is TGTGCCAGCAGTTTTGGCATTTCTAACTATGGCTACACCTTC.

V and J are TRBV20-1 and TRBJ2-1, with TRBD2 identical over 7 bases. Losses at the gene ends were 5 bases for V and 3 bases for J; bases not matched to a gene: 7. The germline gives CDR1 DFQATT, CDR2 SNEGSKA (reference sequence). This CDR3 is built from 14 residues. The CDR3 protein is CSAQTKRDYNEQFF. CDR3 coding DNA: TGCAGTGCTCAGACTAAGCGGGACTACAATGAGCAGTTCTTC.

This chain connects TRBV20-1 to TRBJ2-5; D possibly corresponds to TRBD2 (6 bases). The V gene lost 3 bases and the J gene lost 5 bases, with 19 bases spanning the gap. The CDR3 is made up of 15 amino acids. CDR1 and CDR2 (germline): DFQATT, SNEGSKA (reference sequence). This chain's CDR3 is CSARGRAGSRETQYF. CDR3 nucleotides: TGCAGTGCTAGGGGGCGGGCGGGGTCGCGTGAGACCCAGTACTTC.

This chain links TRBV27 with TRBJ2-7; D perhaps matches TRBD2 (6 bases). This CDR3 has 14 residues. V was shortened by 6 bases and J by 4 bases, with 16 bases between the two germline ends. Germline V gene lookup returns CDR1 MNHEY and CDR2 SMNVEV (reference sequence). The CDR3 sequence is CASSPDGSGYEQYF. CDR3 bases: TGTGCCAGCAGCCCCGATGGTAGCGGTTACGAGCAGTACTTC.

In this sample, this clonotype turned up a few times. J is TRBJ2-7 and V is TRBV15, with D perhaps given as TRBD1 or TRBD2 (5 bases each). This CDR3 has 16 residues. Trimming took 3 bases from V and 2 from J, leaving 17 bases between them. Germline assignment: CDR1 LNHNV and CDR2 YYDKDF (reference sequence). CDR3 in amino acids: CATSSHSGPDPYEQYF. The DNA for the CDR3 is TGTGCCACCAGCAGCCACTCGGGACCGGACCCCTACGAGCAGTACTTC.

In its sample, this clonotype was seen a few times. The chain has TRBV12-3 or TRBV12-4 and TRBJ2-5; D ambiguous. The ends were cut back, 3 bases at V and 7 bases at J, with 18 bases in the middle. CDR3 length: 15 amino acids. The CDR3 spells CASSFRQDARVTQYF. For the CDR3, the DNA is TGTGCCAGCAGTTTCCGGCAGGACGCTCGAGTGACCCAGTACTTC.

This chain connects TRBV9 to TRBJ2-5; D is unresolved. Germline V gene data show CDR1 as SGDLS and CDR2 as YYNGEE. The V and J ends lost 4 bases and 4 bases respectively, with 23 bases between them. This CDR3 has 17 amino acids. The CDR3 region is CASSPNLGFVMRETQYF. DNA of the CDR3: TGTGCCAGCAGCCCAAACTTAGGGTTTGTGATGCGAGAGACCCAGTACTTC.

This clonotype was seen a handful of times. The chain recombines TRBV24-1 with TRBJ2-5, with 12 nucleotides matching TRBD2. The length of the CDR3 is 17 residues. V lost 4 bases and J lost 4; bases outside the gene matches: 9. Germline V gene sequence: CDR1 KGHDR, CDR2 SFDVKD. The CDR3 coding sequence is TGTGCCACCAGTGAATATCCAATGACTAGCGGGGGAGAGACCCAGTACTTC. It translates to CATSEYPMTSGGETQYF.

This clonotype was counted only a few times. The rearrangement uses TRBV20-1 and TRBJ2-7; D is perhaps TRBD2 (5 bases). Per the germline V gene, CDR1 is DFQATT and CDR2 is SNEGSKA (reference sequence). V shed 5 bases and J shed 0 bases, with 11 bases lying between them. The CDR3 has 13 amino acids. CDR3 residues: CSAPTSFSYEQYF. The DNA for the CDR3 is TGCAGTGCTCCCACTAGTTTCTCCTACGAGCAGTACTTC.

This clonotype came up many times. The J gene is TRBJ2-1, the V gene TRBV10-3; the D gene is possibly TRBD2 (6 bases). CDR1 ENHRY and CDR2 SYGVKD come from the germline V gene. The CDR3 has 13 amino acids. The V gene lost 8 bases and the J gene lost 3 bases, with 11 bases spanning the gap. CDR3 sequence reads: CAIGRDFYNEQFF. The CDR3 region has the DNA TGTGCCATCGGCAGGGACTTCTACAATGAGCAGTTCTTC.

The chain links TRBV18 to TRBJ2-1; D may correspond to TRBD1 or TRBD2 (6 bases each). CDR1 is KGHSH, CDR2 LQKENI, per germline. Trimming cost V 0 bases and J 7 bases, with 13 bases left between them. The CDR3 runs 15 residues. Here the CDR3 DNA reads TGTGCCAGCTCACCACCCACTAGGGGGAGGAATGAGCAGTTCTTC. It translates to CASSPPTRGRNEQFF.

This chain connects TRBV12-3 or TRBV12-4 to TRBJ1-6; D is ambiguous. This CDR3 comprises 14 residues. Trimming shortened V by 7 bases and J by 7 bases, and 14 bases separated the two germline ends. The CDR3 reads CASTRTSPNSPLHF. CDR3 DNA sequence: TGTGCCAGCACTAGGACTTCGCCGAATTCACCCCTCCACTTT.

This clonotype was seen at least ten times. The chain uses TRBV7-2 and TRBJ1-4; the D gene is possibly TRBD1 (5 bases). V gave up 5 bases and J gave up 4 bases, with 11 bases separating them. This CDR3 has 14 residues. Germline loops: CDR1 SGHTA, CDR2 FQGNSA. This CDR3 is CASSTGTGNEKLFF. The CDR3 DNA reads as TGTGCCAGCAGCACCGGGACGGGTAATGAAAAACTGTTTTTT.

There are many counts of this clonotype. V gene TRBV27 combines with J gene TRBJ1-5, with D tentatively TRBD1 (5 bases). The ends were cut back, 7 bases at V and 2 bases at J, with 12 bases in the middle. The CDR3 consists of 14 residues. CDR1 is MNHEY and CDR2 is SMNVEV in the germline V gene (reference sequence). CDR3 coding DNA: TGTGCCAGCACTCCCGGGGGGGGCAATCAGCCCCAGCATTTT. It codes for CASTPGGGNQPQHF.

This clonotype was detected only a few times. The genes are TRBV10-3 and TRBJ2-1; 8 bases match TRBD2. V lost 3 bases to trimming and J lost 4 bases; unmatched junction nucleotides: 8. Germline CDR1 ENHRY, CDR2 SYGVKD. The CDR3 sequence is 16 residues long. For the CDR3, the DNA is TGTGCCATCAGTGACCCGGGACTAGAACAATACAATGAGCAGTTCTTC. It codes for CAISDPGLEQYNEQFF.

This clonotype has just a few counts. The gene calls are TRBV20-1 and TRBJ1-1; D is unclear. The germline V and J ends were trimmed by 0 bases and 0 bases, with 11 bases remaining between them. CDR3 length: 15 amino acids. Germline loops: CDR1 DFQATT, CDR2 SNEGSKA (reference sequence). CDR3: CSARDGQLLNTEAFF. The CDR3 coding sequence is TGCAGTGCTAGAGATGGTCAGTTATTGAACACTGAAGCTTTCTTT.